What follows are 12 T cell receptor beta chains derived from one specimen sequenced in a study of blood T cell repertoires in COVID-19. The assay was immunoSEQ multiplex PCR, and TCRdb's table has in-frame clones only and misses some. This table holds about 150,000 clones, approximately 80% found once. The sequenced sample consisted of peripheral blood. The source is a woman between 50 and 59 years old with acute or convalescent COVID-19.

This clone came up once. This chain joins TRBV7-9 and TRBJ1-2, with D uncertain. This CDR3 comprises 14 residues. The germline gives CDR1 SEHNR, CDR2 FQNEAQ (reference sequence). V dropped 2 bases and J dropped 2 bases, with 9 bases sitting between them. The CDR3 protein is CASSLSAGNYGYTF. In nucleotides, the CDR3 is TGTGCCAGCAGCTTATCCGCGGGGAACTATGGCTACACCTTC.

This clone was seen a few times. V usage is TRBV6-2 or TRBV6-3 and J usage is TRBJ2-7; 8 positions match TRBD2. This CDR3 spans 16 amino acids. Germline CDR1 reads MNHEY; CDR2 reads SVGEGT. V was pared by 2 bases and J by 2 bases, with 8 bases of the junction left unmatched. The CDR3 DNA reads as TGTGCCAGCAGTTACACCCCCGGGGGGGGGCCCTACGAGCAGTACTTC. It yields the protein CASSYTPGGGPYEQYF.

This chain joins TRBV11-2 and TRBJ2-6; D not resolved. Germline V lookup: CDR1 SGHAT, CDR2 FQNNGV. V was shortened by 8 bases and J by 0 bases, with 11 bases between the two germline ends. The CDR3 runs 15 residues. CDR3 coding DNA: TGTGCCAGCCGCAGTATTCGCTCTGGGGCCAACGTCCTGACTTTC. Amino acid sequence: CASRSIRSGANVLTF.

The chain combines TRBV7-2 with TRBJ2-7, with 7 bases fitting TRBD1. Trimming removed 4 bases from V and 2 bases from J; junction bases left unmatched: 8. The CDR3 has 15 amino acids. Germline CDR1 and CDR2: SGHTA and FQGNSA. CDR3 in amino acids: CASSSHRTGPYEQYF. The CDR3 nucleotides are TGTGCCAGCAGCTCCCACCGGACAGGCCCCTACGAGCAGTACTTC.

The rearrangement uses TRBV4-3 and TRBJ1-1; 7 positions match TRBD1. The CDR3 is 13 residues long. The V and J ends lost 1 base and 9 bases, in that order; junction bases with no gene match: 5. Germline V gene data show CDR1 as LGHNA and CDR2 as YSLEER. The CDR3 is CASSQATGSKAFF. The CDR3 DNA is TGCGCCAGCAGCCAAGCGACAGGGTCTAAAGCTTTCTTT.

The V gene is TRBV11-2, the J gene TRBJ1-5; 10 nucleotides align to TRBD1. The CDR3 runs to 13 residues. Per germline, CDR1 SGHAT and CDR2 FQNNGV. The CDR3 region is CASGQGVDQPQHF. CDR3 in DNA: TGTGCATCCGGACAGGGGGTTGATCAGCCCCAGCATTTT.

The V and J genes are TRBV7-2 and TRBJ1-1; D is perhaps TRBD1 (5 bases). The V end was cut by 3 bases, the J end by 4 bases, with 12 bases between. CDR3 size: 14 residues. Germline CDR1 is SGHTA and CDR2 is FQGNSA. The CDR3 DNA is TGTGCCAGCAGCTTTAGCTACCAGGGCACTGAAGCTTTCTTT. Protein sequence: CASSFSYQGTEAFF.

This clone was seen only once. The chain joins TRBV5-4 to TRBJ2-7; D is unclear. The length of the CDR3 is 11 residues. The germline gives CDR1 SGHNT, CDR2 YYREEE (reference sequence). V was pared by 2 bases and J by 5 bases, with 5 bases between. CDR3 region: CASSLIDEQYF. The CDR3 nucleotides are TGTGCCAGCAGCTTAATCGACGAGCAGTACTTC.

This sequence joins TRBV24-1 and TRBJ2-2, with D hard to call. Trimming shortened V by 4 bases and J by 0 bases, and 11 bases separated the two germline ends. The CDR3 spans 16 residues. CDR1 is KGHDR, CDR2 SFDVKD, per germline. The CDR3 nucleotides read TGTGCCACCAGTGACCCCACAGTGACGAACACCGGGGAGCTGTTTTTT. Protein product: CATSDPTVTNTGELFF.

This clone has ten or more counts. The genes are TRBV27 and TRBJ2-7; TRBD1 matches 7 bases. With V trimmed by 5 bases and J by 12 bases, 13 bases remained unmatched. This CDR3 has 13 amino acids. CDR1 MNHEY and CDR2 SMNVEV come from the germline V gene (reference sequence). The CDR3 protein is CASSARLGQSPYF. In DNA, the CDR3 is TGTGCCAGCAGTGCCCGCCTGGGACAGTCCCCGTACTTC.

This chain uses TRBV3-1 (or the pseudogene TRBV3-2) with TRBJ1-5; the D gene is possibly TRBD1 (6 bases). Trimming took off 0 bases at V and 6 bases at J, with 9 bases between the two ends. The CDR3 has 14 residues. Germline CDR1 is LGHDT and CDR2 is YNNKEL (reference sequence). CDR3 protein: CASSQDRGGQPQHF. CDR3 DNA: TGTGCCAGCAGCCAAGACAGGGGTGGTCAGCCCCAGCATTTT.

The genes are TRBV28 and TRBJ2-1, with 10 bases that match TRBD2. V gave up 3 bases and J gave up 4 bases; unmatched junction bases: 6. There are 16 residues in the CDR3. Germline CDR1 MDHEN, CDR2 SYDVKM. The CDR3 protein is CASSFSSGGRYNEQFF. The CDR3 nucleotides read TGTGCCAGCAGTTTTTCTAGCGGGGGTCGATACAATGAGCAGTTCTTC.